The clone carrying this T cell receptor beta chain has only one observation. Its antigen is undetermined. Sequencing used immunoSEQ v3.0 at survey level. Data came from immunoSEQ multiplex PCR; TCRdb stores just in-frame clones and leaves some out. The profile shows about 25,000 clones, around four fifths of them singletons. These data belong to a study of long-term antiretroviral therapy in people with HIV. Whole-study results and caveats: All time points showed a repertoire dominated by clones expanded before ART.

Trimming left V 3 bases short and J 10 bases short, with 11 bases between. This CDR3 is built from 12 residues. Germline CDR1 reads MNHNS; CDR2 reads SASEGT. The gene calls are TRBV6-1 and TRBJ2-3; D call uncertain. Here the sequenced sample was unsorted PBMCs, taken approximately 4.1 years after starting antiretroviral therapy. This TCR came from a man younger than 40 with HIV. The CDR3 sequence is CASSEPDVSQYF. The CDR3 nucleotides read TGTGCCAGCAGTGAGCCCGATGTGTCGCAGTATTTT.